This paragraph reports one T cell receptor beta chain. Authors' data handling: Estimation of nucleated cell counts relied on the amplification of reference gene primers. Only in-frame clones appear in the TCRdb table, and some are missing; sequencing was by immunoSEQ multiplex PCR. V and J calls and clone size are as listed in that table; D and trimming were resolved from the DNA. This repertoire shows some 87,000 clones, over 70% found once; its top ten account for about 16%. The data belong to a study of blood T cell repertoires in COVID-19. About the research overall: The origin of the acute and convalescent COVID-19 samples was the United States, Italy and Spain. T cells, B-cell-depleted T cells, or PBMCs supplied cDNA or gDNA.

In germline, CDR1 is MNHEY, CDR2 SMNVEV (reference sequence). V was trimmed by 6 bases and J by 3 bases, leaving 13 bases between them. The CDR3 consists of 14 residues. The specimen sequenced was peripheral blood. The origin of this receptor is a human donor in a cohort sampled during active COVID-19. The V gene is TRBV27, the J gene TRBJ2-3; D might be TRBD2 (5 bases). In nucleotides, the CDR3 is TGTGCCAGCAGCCCCCCGGGGAATACAGATACGCAGTATTTT. Translated: CASSPPGNTDTQYF.